The 29 T cell receptor beta chains below come from one sample, sequenced in a study of blood T cell repertoires in COVID-19. Produced via immunoSEQ multiplex PCR; TCRdb's table is partial and in-frame only. The data contain approximately 68,000 clones, 85% to 90% of them singletons. Sequencing was done on a sample of peripheral blood. The receptors shown here come from a man between 65 and 85 years old with active or convalescent COVID-19.

The CDR3 DNA is TGCAGCGCCTCCTTGTCAGGTGTCGATCAGCCCCAGCATTTT. It encodes CSASLSGVDQPQHF. The chain is built from TRBV29-1 and TRBJ1-5, with D unclear. The CDR3 totals 14 residues. Germline CDR1 reads SQVTM; CDR2 reads ANQGSEA. V was clipped by 7 bases and J by 5 bases, with 18 bases between them.

This clone occurred a few times. The chain carries TRBV13 and TRBJ2-4; D gene uncertain. The germline V gene encodes CDR1 PRHDT and CDR2 FYEKMQ (reference sequence). The CDR3 has 14 amino acids. V lost 0 bases to trimming and J lost 0 bases, with 3 bases between them. The CDR3 region has the DNA TGTGCCAGCAGCTTAGGTCTAGCCAAAAACATTCAGTACTTC. As protein: CASSLGLAKNIQYF.

The chain links TRBV19 to TRBJ1-1; perhaps TRBD1 as D (5 bases). Germline lookup yields CDR1 LNHDA and CDR2 SQIVND (reference sequence). There are 15 residues in the CDR3. V shed 7 bases and J shed 2 bases, with 17 bases lying between them. The CDR3, as DNA: TGTGCCAGTACCCTCGGGGCAGGGACTAACACTGAAGCTTTCTTT. It encodes CASTLGAGTNTEAFF.

Remarks on this clone: A read error may produce the germline difference seen at one junction end. V and J are TRBV6-2 or TRBV6-3 and TRBJ1-4; tentatively, D is TRBD1 (5 bases). Germline values: CDR1 MNHEY, CDR2 SVGEGT. This CDR3 comprises 14 residues. The CDR3 coding sequence is TGTGCCACCAGTACAACGGGGGTAAATGAAAAACTGTTTTTT. Translation gives CATSTTGVNEKLFF.

This chain joins TRBV18 and TRBJ2-7; D is possibly TRBD2 (5 bases). The CDR3 spans 14 residues. The germline V and J ends were trimmed by 4 bases and 2 bases, with 12 bases remaining between them. Germline V gene lookup returns CDR1 KGHSH and CDR2 LQKENI. CDR3 coding DNA: TGTGCCAGCTCACGCGATCGCGGGCCCTACGAGCAGTACTTC. Encoded protein: CASSRDRGPYEQYF.

The rearrangement links TRBV15 to TRBJ1-4; D ambiguous. Trimming removed 4 bases at V and 5 bases at J, with 8 bases between. The CDR3 has 13 amino acids. The germline gives CDR1 LNHNV, CDR2 YYDKDF (reference sequence). CDR3 coding DNA: TGTGCCACCAGCAACCTTAGAAATGAAAAACTGTTTTTT. Translation: CATSNLRNEKLFF.

This chain connects TRBV28 to TRBJ1-5; TRBD1 matches at 8 bases. This CDR3 is 17 amino acids long. Germline lookup yields CDR1 MDHEN and CDR2 SYDVKM. The junction had 12 bases not matched to a gene; V was cut back by 1 base and J by 7 bases. In DNA form, the CDR3 reads TGTGCCAGCAGTTTATCTTTAGGACAGGGTTTCGGACAGCCCCAGCATTTT. This codes for CASSLSLGQGFGQPQHF.

This chain uses TRBV28 with TRBJ1-4, with 8 bases matching TRBD1. The CDR3 totals 14 residues. Germline CDR1 is MDHEN and CDR2 is SYDVKM. The J segment lost 5 bases and the V segment lost 6 bases, leaving 5 bases of the junction unmatched. The CDR3 spells CASRWTGLNEKLFF. In DNA, the CDR3 is TGTGCCAGCAGGTGGACAGGGCTAAATGAAAAACTGTTTTTT.

The V gene is TRBV28, the J gene TRBJ1-2, with D unclear. The CDR3 has 13 residues. Germline V gene lookup returns CDR1 MDHEN and CDR2 SYDVKM. With 8 bases removed from V and 0 bases from J, the gap between germline ends came to 10 bases. The DNA of the CDR3 is TGTGCCAGCCTTGCACGGGCTAACTATGGCTACACCTTC. Its protein is CASLARANYGYTF.

The V call is TRBV18, the J call TRBJ1-3; 9 nucleotides match TRBD1. The germline gives CDR1 KGHSH, CDR2 LQKENI. With V trimmed by 4 bases and J by 2 bases, 6 bases remained unmatched. This CDR3 has 16 residues. CDR3 region: CASSRTGTGTGNTIYF. The CDR3, as DNA: TGTGCCAGCTCACGCACCGGGACAGGGACTGGAAACACCATATATTTT.

The chain recombines TRBV15 with TRBJ1-4, with TRBD1 matching over 10 bases. Germline trimming cut 3 bases from V and 5 bases from J; bases unmatched to any gene: 0. The CDR3 is made up of 14 amino acids. Germline CDR1 is LNHNV and CDR2 is YYDKDF (reference sequence). The CDR3 DNA reads TGTGCCACCAGCAGGGACAGGGGGAATGAAAAACTGTTTTTT. Protein product: CATSRDRGNEKLFF.

The chain's CDR3 is CSASHSNQPQHF. Here the CDR3 DNA reads TGCAGTGCTAGTCATAGCAATCAGCCCCAGCATTTT. The chain joins TRBV20-1 to TRBJ1-5; D is ambiguous. With 3 bases removed from V and 0 bases from J, the gap between germline ends came to 3 bases. CDR1 and CDR2 from the germline V gene are DFQATT and SNEGSKA (reference sequence). The CDR3 has 12 amino acids.

The rearrangement uses TRBV7-9 and TRBJ1-3; no clear D gene. The V end lost 5 bases, the J end lost 4 bases, and 15 bases lay between the germline ends. CDR3 length: 15 residues. In germline, CDR1 is SEHNR, CDR2 FQNEAQ (reference sequence). The CDR3 nucleotides read TGTGCCAGCAGCGAGGGTCCGACGGGAGGAAACACCATATATTTT. Translation gives CASSEGPTGGNTIYF.

This clone has a single count. The rearrangement links TRBV30 to TRBJ2-7; D may match TRBD1 or TRBD2 (5 bases each). Per germline, CDR1 GTSNPN and CDR2 SVGIG (reference sequence). Between the trimmed V and J ends, which lost 5 bases and 7 bases, there was a span of 18 bases. The CDR3 is 13 residues long. Here the CDR3 DNA reads TGTGCCTGGGGGACGGACCAAACGGGGGAGCAGTACTTC. Residues: CAWGTDQTGEQYF.

The chain is built from TRBV29-1 and TRBJ1-2; the D is unclear. Trimming removed 3 bases from V and 2 bases from J, with 7 bases in between. In germline, CDR1 is SQVTM, CDR2 ANQGSEA. CDR3 size: 12 residues. This chain's CDR3 is CSVDRGNYGYTF. The DNA of the CDR3 is TGCAGCGTTGATCGGGGAAACTATGGCTACACCTTC.

The rearrangement uses TRBV27 and TRBJ2-5; 11 bases are a match to TRBD2. CDR1 MNHEY and CDR2 SMNVEV come from the germline V gene (reference sequence). V shed 0 bases and J 1 base; nucleotides not matched to a gene: 1. The CDR3 runs 16 residues. The CDR3 nucleotides read TGTGCCAGCAGTTTATCCCTAGCGGGAGGCCAAGAGACCCAGTACTTC. Translation: CASSLSLAGGQETQYF.

In the case of this clone: The same CDR3 also results from other DNA sequences found in this sample. The V gene is TRBV6-5, the J gene TRBJ2-2, with 7 bases matching TRBD1. Germline CDR1 MNHEY, CDR2 SVGAGI. With 6 bases clipped from V and 1 base from J, the junction kept 2 bases outside the gene matches. There are 14 residues in the CDR3. The DNA of the CDR3 is TGTGCCAGCAGACGACAGGGGAACACCGGGGAGCTGTTTTTT. It yields the protein CASRRQGNTGELFF.

The rearrangement joins TRBV18 to TRBJ2-1; 7 bases align to TRBD2. The CDR3 consists of 15 residues. The germline CDR1 and CDR2 sequences are KGHSH and LQKENI. With 6 bases clipped from V and 4 bases from J, the junction kept 9 bases outside the gene matches. CDR3 bases: TGTGCCAGCTCTTCGGTGCTAGCGGATTACAATGAGCAGTTCTTC. Amino acid sequence: CASSSVLADYNEQFF.

The rearrangement links TRBV30 to TRBJ2-7; maybe TRBD2 (5 bases). Trimming took off 3 bases at V and 3 bases at J, with 12 bases between the two ends. CDR1 is GTSNPN and CDR2 is SVGIG in the germline V gene (reference sequence). The CDR3 has 13 residues. In DNA form, the CDR3 reads TGTGCCTGGAGGGAGGCTGCAAACTACGAGCAGTACTTC. Protein: CAWREAANYEQYF.

This chain links TRBV9 with TRBJ1-6; D gene uncertain. The V end was cut by 0 bases, the J end by 7 bases, with 5 bases between. CDR1 is SGDLS, CDR2 YYNGEE, per germline. This CDR3 has 13 amino acids. The CDR3 spells CASSVVENSPLHF. The CDR3 DNA reads as TGTGCCAGCAGCGTAGTGGAGAATTCACCCCTCCACTTT. The entire variable domain, with the rest obtained from reference TRBV9 and TRBJ1-6, is as follows: DSGVTQTPKHLITATGQRVTLRCSPRSGDLSVYWYQQSLDQGLQFLIQYYNGEERAKGNILERFSAQQFPDLHSELNLSSLELGDSALYFCASSVVENSPLHFGNGTRLTVT.

V and J are TRBV7-6 and TRBJ2-1; the match to TRBD1 covers 9 bases. Germline CDR1 SGHVS, CDR2 FNYEAQ. This CDR3 spans 14 amino acids. J lost 7 bases, V lost 5 bases, and 6 bases had no gene match. The CDR3 nucleotides read TGTGCCAGCAGCGTCCGGGACAGGGAAAATGAGCAGTTCTTC. This gives the protein CASSVRDRENEQFF.

The chain couples TRBV25-1 to TRBJ2-1; a weak D match, TRBD1 (5 bases). The CDR3 contains 14 residues. V gave up 7 bases and J gave up 3 bases, with 13 bases separating them. Per the germline V gene, CDR1 is MGHDK and CDR2 is SYGVNS. Here the CDR3 DNA reads TGTGCCAGCATCCCAGCAGGGTACTACAATGAGCAGTTCTTC. Its translation is CASIPAGYYNEQFF.

The CDR3 bases are TGTGCCATCAGTGAGAGAGCGGGGATCCAAGAGACCCAGTACTTC. Its protein product is CAISERAGIQETQYF. The J gene is TRBJ2-5, the V gene TRBV10-3; 7 nucleotides agree with TRBD2. The V gene's germline CDR1 is ENHRY and CDR2 SYGVKD. V was pared by 2 bases and J by 1 base, with 4 bases of the junction left unmatched. The length of the CDR3 is 15 residues.

This clone was recorded a few times. The rearrangement uses TRBV12-3 or TRBV12-4 and TRBJ1-2; no reliable D call. This CDR3 is 12 amino acids long. V shed 5 bases and J shed 3 bases, with 7 bases lying between them. The CDR3 spells CASSGRYYGYTF. CDR3 bases: TGTGCCAGCAGTGGGAGGTACTATGGCTACACCTTC.

The V call is TRBV5-6, the J call TRBJ1-1; no reliable D call. V lost 7 bases to trimming and J lost 5 bases, with 27 bases between them. There are 17 residues in the CDR3. Germline V gene data show CDR1 as SGHDT and CDR2 as YYEEEE. CDR3 DNA sequence: TGTGCCAGCGATTTCCGGAGCCGGTCGGGAGGGTGGACTGAAGCTTTCTTT. As protein: CASDFRSRSGGWTEAFF.

The V and J genes are TRBV19 and TRBJ1-5; possibly TRBD1 for D (5 bases). Trimming took off 3 bases at V and 0 bases at J, with 9 bases between the two ends. The CDR3 is 15 residues long. Germline CDR1 is LNHDA and CDR2 is SQIVND (reference sequence). The DNA for the CDR3 is TGTGCCAGTAGTATCGACAGATCTAGCAATCAGCCCCAGCATTTT. It encodes CASSIDRSSNQPQHF.

This chain connects TRBV19 to TRBJ2-1, with 10 nucleotides matching TRBD1. CDR1 LNHDA and CDR2 SQIVND come from the germline V gene (reference sequence). After removal of 11 bases from V and 3 bases from J, the junction contained 7 bases not matched to a gene. CDR3 size: 14 residues. CDR3 in amino acids: CAAKGQGDYNEQFF. Here the CDR3 DNA reads TGTGCCGCCAAAGGACAGGGGGACTACAATGAGCAGTTCTTC.

CDR3 in amino acids: CASSIPGTNSNQPQHF. CDR3 bases: TGTGCCAGTAGTATTCCAGGGACTAATAGCAATCAGCCCCAGCATTTT. This chain connects TRBV19 to TRBJ1-5; tentative D call: TRBD1 (5 bases). CDR1 and CDR2 from the germline V gene are LNHDA and SQIVND (reference sequence). The CDR3 consists of 16 residues. Trimming shortened V by 3 bases and J by 0 bases, and 12 bases separated the two germline ends.

The DNA for the CDR3 is TGTGCCTGGAGCAACCGGGACACCCTCGGCCGGGCTTATAATTCACCCCTCCACTTT. It specifies CAWSNRDTLGRAYNSPLHF. The J gene is TRBJ1-6, the V gene TRBV30, with D possibly TRBD1 on 6 matching bases. Trimming left V 3 bases short and J 4 bases short, with 25 bases between. The germline V gene has CDR1 GTSNPN and CDR2 SVGIG (reference sequence). The CDR3 consists of 19 residues. Full variable domain (rest looked up from reference TRBV30 and TRBJ1-6): SQTIHQWPATLVQPVGSPLSLECTVEGTSNPNLYWYRQAAGRGLQLLFYSVGIGQISSEVPQNLSASRPQDRQFILSSKKLLLSDSGFYLCAWSNRDTLGRAYNSPLHFGNGTRLTVT.